This T cell receptor beta chain was identified in a study of graft-versus-host responses after intestinal transplantation. As for the study in general: Every transplant recipient was induced with anti-thymocyte globulin, then maintained on tacrolimus and steroids for two to three years.

The CDR3 runs 17 residues. Germline V gene sequence: CDR1 SGHVS, CDR2 FNYEAQ. With regard to this clone: Its specificity is not known. A read error may account for a junction end that differs from germline.

General observations from the study: Subjects displaying graft-donor T cell macrochimerism possessed elevated graft-versus-host to host-versus-graft clonal ratios inside allografts.

Libraries were prepared by immunoSEQ multiplex PCR; TCRdb keeps only in-frame clonotypes and omits some of them. This table holds fewer than 65,000 clones, 80% to 90% found once. The sequenced sample was unstimulated CD4+ T cells sorted from spleen or lymph node cells, obtained before transplant. This chain connects TRBV7-6 to TRBJ2-7; 7 nucleotides line up with TRBD1. The receptor comes from a human donor who was the organ donor for an intestinal transplant. The CDR3: CASSLATGTATPSEQHF. In nucleotides, the CDR3 is TGTGCCAGCAGCTTAGCGACGGGGACAGCAACCCCCTCCGAGCAGCACTTC.